This T cell receptor (beta chain) comes out of a study of T cells in Graves' hyperthyroidism and ophthalmopathy. Amplified regions were TCR beta CDR3 sequences from RNA transcripts. A set of HTBI primers served as the primers for a first-round RT-PCR of the TCR CDR3. From the multiplex PCR reads, TCRdb called clonotypes with MiXCR, one entry per CDR3 protein. The sample lists a few hundred thousand distinct CDR3 sequences; around a sixth were seen once. The CDR3 loop spans 17 amino acids. Trimming removed 6 bases at V and 0 bases at J, with 17 bases between. Germline values: CDR1 MNHNS, CDR2 SASEGT. The source is a woman between 45 and 60 years old with Graves' hyperthyroidism. Specimen: blood. This sequence joins TRBV6-1 and TRBJ1-4; no clear D gene. CDR3: CASSNGEGSPTNEKLFF. Written as DNA, the CDR3 is TGTGCCAGCAGCAACGGAGAGGGCTCGCCAACTAATGAAAAACTGTTTTTT.